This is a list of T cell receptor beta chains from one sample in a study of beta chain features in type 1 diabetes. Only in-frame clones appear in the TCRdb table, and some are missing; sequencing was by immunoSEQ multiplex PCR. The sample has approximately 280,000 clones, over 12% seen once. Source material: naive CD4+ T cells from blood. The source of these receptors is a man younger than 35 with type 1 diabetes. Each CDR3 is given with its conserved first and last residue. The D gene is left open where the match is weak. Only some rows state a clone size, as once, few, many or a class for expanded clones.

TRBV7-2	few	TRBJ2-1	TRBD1	TGTGCCAGCAGCTATGACAGGGACGGGAATGAGCAGTTCTTC	CASSYDRDGNEQFF
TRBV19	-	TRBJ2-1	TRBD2	TGTGCCAGTAGTACCCGGACTAGCGGGAGGTTCGGGGAGTTCTTC	CASSTRTSGRFGEFF
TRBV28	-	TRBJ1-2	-	TGTGCCAGCGGGGGGTATGGCTACACCTTC	CASGGYGYTF
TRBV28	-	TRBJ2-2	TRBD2	TGTGCCAGCAGAGTTACTAGCGGGGGGAACACCGGGGAGCTGTTTTTT	CASRVTSGGNTGELFF
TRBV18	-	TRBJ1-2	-	TGTGCCAGCTCACTTCAGGATAACTATGGCTACACCTTC	CASSLQDNYGYTF
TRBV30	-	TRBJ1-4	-	TGTGCCTGGATGGTTGGCCCCAATGAAAAACTGTTTTTT	CAWMVGPNEKLFF
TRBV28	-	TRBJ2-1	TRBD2	TGTGCCAGCAGCCCCCTAGCGGGGGGCCACAATGAGCAGTTCTTC	CASSPLAGGHNEQFF
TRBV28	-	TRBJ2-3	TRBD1	TGTGCCAGCAGTTTAGGTACAGGGGGCACAGATACGCAGTATTTT	CASSLGTGGTDTQYF
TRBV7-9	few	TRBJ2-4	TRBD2	TGTGCCAGCAGCTTCGGCGGACTAGCGGGAGAAGCGAAAAACATTCAGTACTTC	CASSFGGLAGEAKNIQYF
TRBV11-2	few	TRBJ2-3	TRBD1	TGTGCCAGCAGCTTGGGACAGGACCGCACGAGGAGCACAGATACGCAGTATTTT	CASSLGQDRTRSTDTQYF
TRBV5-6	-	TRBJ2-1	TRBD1	TGTGCCAGCAGCTTATTGGGTCAGGGGGACAATGAGCAGTTCTTC	CASSLLGQGDNEQFF
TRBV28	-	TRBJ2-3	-	TGTGCCAGCAGCCCGGGGTCCACTAGCACAGATACGCAGTATTTT	CASSPGSTSTDTQYF
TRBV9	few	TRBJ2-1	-	TGTGCCAGCAGCGTAGGCGGGACCAGTGAGCAGTTCTTC	CASSVGGTSEQFF
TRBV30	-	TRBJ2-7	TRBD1	TGTGCCTGGAGTAGACCGACAGGGTTTATTTCCTACGAGCAGTACTTC	CAWSRPTGFISYEQYF
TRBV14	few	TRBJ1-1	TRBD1	TGTGCCAGCAGCAGGGGGCTGTTTGTTGAAGCTTTCTTT	CASSRGLFVEAFF
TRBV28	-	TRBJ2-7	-	TGTGCCAGCAGTTTTTACTACGAGCAGTACTTC	CASSFYYEQYF
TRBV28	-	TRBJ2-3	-	TGTGCCAGCAGGTTATCATTGGGGACACCTAACACAGATACGCAGTATTTT	CASRLSLGTPNTDTQYF
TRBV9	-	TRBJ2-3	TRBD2	TGTGCCAGCACCGTGCGTGGAGGAGCGGGAGTTACAGATACGCAGTATTTT	CASTVRGGAGVTDTQYF
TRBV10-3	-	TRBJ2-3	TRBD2	TGTGCCATCAGTGAGTCGCCCGGACTAGCGGGGGGTAGGATCCGGTATTTT	CAISESPGLAGGRIRYF
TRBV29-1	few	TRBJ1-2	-	TGCAGCGTTGAAGAACCCGCAAGTAGCTATGGCTACACCTTC	CSVEEPASSYGYTF
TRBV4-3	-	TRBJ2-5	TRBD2	TGCGCCAGCAGCCAAAAACTAGCGGGGGGGCGGGAGACCCAGTACTTC	CASSQKLAGGRETQYF
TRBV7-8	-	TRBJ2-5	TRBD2	TGTGCCAGCAGCCCAAGCGGGGCCGGATGGGAGACCCAGTACTTC	CASSPSGAGWETQYF
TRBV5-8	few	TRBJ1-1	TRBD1	TGTGCCAGCAGCCCGGGACAGCTGAGCACTGAAGCTTTCTTT	CASSPGQLSTEAFF
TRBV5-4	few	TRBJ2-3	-	TGTGCCAGCAGCTCGCCGCGCCGGCAGGACACAGATACGCAGTATTTT	CASSSPRRQDTDTQYF
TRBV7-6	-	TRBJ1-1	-	TGTGCCAGCAGCCCCACGACGGGGACTGAAGCTTTCTTT	CASSPTTGTEAFF